The present T cell receptor beta chain was sequenced within a study of cytomegalovirus exposure and HLA in healthy donors. As regards this clone: Other DNA sequences within the sample encode an identical CDR3.

The repertoire was sequenced with immunoSEQ multiplex PCR; TCRdb's copy has only in-frame clones and lacks some. The data show 100,000 to 150,000 clones, with 70% to 90% seen just once and 1.5% to 2% held by the top ten. CDR1 is MDHEN, CDR2 SYDVKM, per germline. The CDR3 runs to 15 residues. Trimming cost V 5 bases and J 5 bases; bases outside gene matches: 6. The V gene is TRBV28, the J gene TRBJ1-6, with TRBD1 matching over 7 bases. The sample was PBMCs. This TCR was sampled from a woman in her late teens or twenties in good health and CMV-seronegative. The CDR3 region is CASSPLDRDNSPLHF. In DNA form, the CDR3 reads TGTGCCAGCAGTCCCTTAGACAGGGATAATTCACCCCTCCACTTT.